Below are 9 T cell receptor beta chains sequenced from a single sample in a study of T cell responses to AZD1222 COVID-19 vaccine. Produced via immunoSEQ multiplex PCR; TCRdb's table is partial and in-frame only. The sample has about 110,000 clones; 88% are singletons. The material was peripheral blood, obtained on day 0 of AZD1222 vaccination. The receptors come from an adult in good health.

The chain recombines TRBV6-1 with TRBJ1-1; 7 positions match TRBD1. Germline trimming cut 1 base from V and 8 bases from J; bases unmatched to any gene: 7. The CDR3 has 14 residues. Germline V lookup: CDR1 MNHNS, CDR2 SASEGT. This CDR3 reads CASSEGTGGPEAFF. The CDR3 DNA reads as TGTGCCAGCAGTGAAGGGACAGGCGGACCCGAAGCTTTCTTT.

The chain has TRBV7-8 and TRBJ2-7; 8 bases map to TRBD2. V was pared by 5 bases and J by 1 base, with 1 base of the junction left unmatched. Germline lookup yields CDR1 SGHVS and CDR2 FQNEAQ. The CDR3 covers 13 residues. CDR3 nucleotide sequence: TGTGCCAGCAGCCCGGGGGGGTCCTACGAGCAGTACGTC. Its translation is CASSPGGSYEQYV.

This clone was recorded only once. The chain combines TRBV2 with TRBJ1-2, with D perhaps matching TRBD1 (6 bases). CDR1 is SNHLY, CDR2 FYNNEI, per germline. The CDR3 is 19 amino acids. Trimming cost V 4 bases and J 8 bases, with 32 bases left between them. CDR3 sequence: CASSAASSATSGAIRGYTF. In DNA form, the CDR3 reads TGTGCCAGCAGTGCTGCCAGCAGTGCCACTTCGGGGGCGATCAGGGGCTACACCTTC.

The V call is TRBV2, the J call TRBJ1-1; tentative D call: TRBD1 (5 bases). The germline CDR1 and CDR2 sequences are SNHLY and FYNNEI. The CDR3 runs 13 residues. Trimming shortened V by 7 bases and J by 0 bases, and 9 bases separated the two germline ends. CDR3 sequence (DNA): TGTGCCAGCATGGGGGTCTTGAACACTGAAGCTTTCTTT. Protein product: CASMGVLNTEAFF.

The chain combines TRBV9 with TRBJ1-1, with no clear D. The CDR3 loop spans 15 amino acids. Germline lookup yields CDR1 SGDLS and CDR2 YYNGEE. V lost 4 bases and J lost 0, with 13 bases in between. CDR3 nucleotides: TGTGCCAGCAGCCCCCGGGCGATCATGAACACTGAAGCTTTCTTT. The encoded protein is CASSPRAIMNTEAFF.

This clone was recorded once. The rearrangement uses TRBV11-3 and TRBJ2-1; 7 bases align to TRBD2. The CDR3 length is 16 residues. Germline CDR1 and CDR2: SGHNT and YENEEA. V shed 5 bases, J shed 4 bases, and the junction held 11 bases outside the gene matches. DNA for the CDR3: TGTGCCAGCAGCCCGAAACTAGCGTACCCTTACAATGAGCAGTTCTTC. Residues: CASSPKLAYPYNEQFF.

The chain combines TRBV11-2 with TRBJ1-5, with D uncertain. There are 12 residues in the CDR3. CDR1 is SGHAT, CDR2 FQNNGV, per germline. V gave up 5 bases and J gave up 6 bases, with 8 bases separating them. Here the CDR3 DNA reads TGTGCCAGCAGCAACCTCGGTCAGCCCCAGCATTTT. Amino acid sequence: CASSNLGQPQHF.

The chain employs TRBV6-2 or TRBV6-3 and TRBJ2-7; 11 bases are a match to TRBD2. This CDR3 has 15 residues. In germline, CDR1 is MNHEY, CDR2 SVGEGT. The DNA for the CDR3 is TGTGCCAGCAGTAACTCGGGACTAGCGGACTACGAGCAGTACGTC. Its translation: CASSNSGLADYEQYV.

This clone was found once. The V gene is TRBV29-1, the J gene TRBJ1-3, with 9 bases matching TRBD1. This CDR3 is built from 12 residues. V lost 6 bases, J lost 8 bases, and 5 bases stayed unmatched. Germline V lookup: CDR1 SQVTM, CDR2 ANQGSEA. Written as DNA, the CDR3 is TGCAGCGTCCTCCGGACAGGGGACACCATATATTTT. Amino acid sequence: CSVLRTGDTIYF.